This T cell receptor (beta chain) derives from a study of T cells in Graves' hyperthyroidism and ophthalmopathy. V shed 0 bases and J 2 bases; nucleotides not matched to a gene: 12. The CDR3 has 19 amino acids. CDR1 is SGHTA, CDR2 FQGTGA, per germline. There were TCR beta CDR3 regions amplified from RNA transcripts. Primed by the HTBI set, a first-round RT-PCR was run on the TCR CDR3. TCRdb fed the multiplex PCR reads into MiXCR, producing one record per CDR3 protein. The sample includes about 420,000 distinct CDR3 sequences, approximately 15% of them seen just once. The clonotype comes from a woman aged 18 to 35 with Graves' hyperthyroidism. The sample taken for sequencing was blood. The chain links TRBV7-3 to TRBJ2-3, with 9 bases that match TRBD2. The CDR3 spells CASSLTASGIRGPTDTQYF. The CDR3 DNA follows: TGTGCCAGCAGCTTAACGGCTAGCGGGATAAGGGGCCCCACAGATACGCAGTATTTT.